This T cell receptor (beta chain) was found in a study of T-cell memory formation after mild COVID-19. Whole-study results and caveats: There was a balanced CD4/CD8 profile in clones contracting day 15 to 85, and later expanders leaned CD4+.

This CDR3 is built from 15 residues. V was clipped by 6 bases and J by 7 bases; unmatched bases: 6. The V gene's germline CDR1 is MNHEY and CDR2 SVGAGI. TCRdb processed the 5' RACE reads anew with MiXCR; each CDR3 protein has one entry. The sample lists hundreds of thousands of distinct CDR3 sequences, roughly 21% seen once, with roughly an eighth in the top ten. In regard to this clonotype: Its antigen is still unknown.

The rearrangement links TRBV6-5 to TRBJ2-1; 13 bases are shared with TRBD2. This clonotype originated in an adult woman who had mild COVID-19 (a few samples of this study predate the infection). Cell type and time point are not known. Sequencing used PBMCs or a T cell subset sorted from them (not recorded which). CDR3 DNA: TGTGCCAGCAGACCCGGGACTAGCGGGATGAATGAGCAGTTCTTC. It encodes CASRPGTSGMNEQFF.